The source of this T cell receptor beta chain is a study of T-cell memory formation after mild COVID-19. Study results and limitations: CD4+ contracting clones lay mainly in CM and EM, CD8+ ones in EMRA. Second-wave clones reaching peak frequency on day 37 lacked confirmed SARS-CoV-2 specificity.

TCRdb re-derived calls from the 5' RACE reads in MiXCR, one entry per CDR3 protein. The sample contains roughly 160,000 distinct CDR3 sequences, roughly 10% of which appear only once. The J segment lost 4 bases and the V segment lost 4 bases, leaving 4 bases of the junction unmatched. This CDR3 comprises 15 residues. Germline CDR1 SNHLY, CDR2 FYNNEI. This clonotype was seen repeatedly, ten times or more. The antigen remains undetermined. This TCR derives from a man aged 18 to 29 who had mild COVID-19 (a few samples of this study predate the infection). Cell type and time point are not known. The genes are TRBV2 and TRBJ2-1, with 10 bases fitting TRBD1. The sample was PBMCs or a T cell subset sorted from them (not recorded which). In DNA form, the CDR3 reads TGTGCCAGCAGTGGCCCGGGACAGGGGTACAATGAGCAGTTCTTC. Translated: CASSGPGQGYNEQFF.